The clone carrying this T cell receptor (beta chain) turned up a few times. Its antigen remains unknown. The junction differs from germline at one of its ends, possibly a read error. TCRdb's copy holds only in-frame clones and misses some; the assay was immunoSEQ multiplex PCR. The sample holds 150,000 to 200,000 clones, about 92% seen once. The CDR3 has 9 residues. The V gene's germline CDR1 is WNHNN and CDR2 SYGVQD (reference sequence). The source of the sample is a study of T cell responses to AZD1222 COVID-19 vaccine. Findings of the study overall: Females outnumbered males among donors, who were mostly white British; clonal diversity was possibly underestimated.

The study pooled second doses at about 4 or about 12 weeks. The sequence was collected from an adult who received the AZD1222 COVID-19 vaccine. V gene TRBV10-1 combines with J gene TRBJ2-7, with D possibly matching TRBD1 (6 bases). Material: peripheral blood, obtained 28 days after the second AZD1222 dose. The CDR3 DNA reads TGCGCCAGCAGTGATTCGACAGGTTTC. Translated, it gives CASSDSTGF.